This T cell receptor beta chain was identified during a study of blood T cell repertoires in COVID-19. The overall study: COVID-19 samples collected from the United States, Italy and Spain covered acute and convalescent phases. PBMCs, B-cell-depleted T cells, or T cells were the source of the cDNA or gDNA that made up the material.

There are 19 residues in the CDR3. V dropped 0 bases and J dropped 0; count of bases not matched to a gene: 10. Germline CDR1 SGHKS, CDR2 YYEKEE (reference sequence). Authors' methods: Scientists estimated how many nucleated cells there were by amplifying reference gene primers. The table came from immunoSEQ multiplex PCR; TCRdb's copy has only in-frame clones and leaves some out. The DNA was the basis for D and trimming; V, J and clone size are from that table. The repertoire includes around 100,000 clones, approximately 87% of them detected once, and approximately 15% sits in the top ten. V and J are TRBV5-5 and TRBJ1-5, with 9 nucleotides matching TRBD1. This TCR was sampled from a human donor in a cohort sampled during active COVID-19. Sample: peripheral blood. In nucleotides, the CDR3 is TGTGCCAGCAGCTTGGGGTCGGGACAGGGAGTGTATAGCAATCAGCCCCAGCATTTT. It encodes CASSLGSGQGVYSNQPQHF.